These 22 T cell receptor beta chains were all obtained from the same sample, sequenced in a study of CD8 T cells in ankylosing spondylitis. Study observations and caveats: Apparently characteristic of ankylosing spondylitis blood was a TCR beta motif (roughly eight highly homologous variants).

These TCRs' antigens remain unknown. TCRdb itself ran the 5' RACE reads through MiXCR, one entry per CDR3 protein. Of hundreds of thousands of distinct CDR3 sequences listed, roughly a quarter are singletons. The sample was blood, either unsorted or a sorted T cell fraction (not recorded which). These TCRs come from a male donor with ankylosing spondylitis.

This clonotype was seen only a few times. The chain combines TRBV10-3 with TRBJ2-7; D remains ambiguous. Trimming left V 6 bases short and J 0 bases short, with 9 bases between. The CDR3 consists of 13 residues. The germline CDR1 and CDR2 sequences are ENHRY and SYGVKD. The CDR3 reads CAIRTRSSYEQYF. CDR3 DNA: TGTGCCATCAGGACAAGGAGCTCCTACGAGCAGTACTTC.

V and J are TRBV20-1 and TRBJ1-1; D may be TRBD1 (6 bases). There are 15 residues in the CDR3. Per the germline V gene, CDR1 is DFQATT and CDR2 is SNEGSKA (reference sequence). V lost 1 base and J 0 bases, leaving 12 bases between the germline ends. Here the CDR3 reads CSARAPQGMNTEAFF. The CDR3 nucleotides are TGCAGTGCTAGAGCCCCCCAGGGGATGAACACTGAAGCTTTCTTT.

CDR3 amino acids: CASSAGAYPMNTEAFF. The CDR3 region has the DNA TGTGCCAGCAGCGCCGGGGCTTATCCCATGAACACTGAAGCTTTCTTT. The chain carries TRBV11-2 and TRBJ1-1, with a possible D match to TRBD1 (5 bases). This CDR3 has 16 residues. V lost 5 bases to trimming and J lost 0 bases, with 16 bases between them. Germline values: CDR1 SGHAT, CDR2 FQNNGV.

CDR3 DNA sequence: TGTGCCAGCAGCTTAGAGGGCAGGGAGGGCTATGGCTACACCTTC. Translating gives CASSLEGREGYGYTF. The chain carries TRBV7-8 and TRBJ1-2; D possibly corresponds to TRBD1 (5 bases). With 1 base removed from V and 4 bases from J, the gap between germline ends came to 13 bases. The CDR3 has 15 residues. The germline V gene encodes CDR1 SGHVS and CDR2 FQNEAQ.

The rearrangement joins TRBV9 to TRBJ2-7, with TRBD2 identical over 11 bases. CDR1 and CDR2 from the germline V gene are SGDLS and YYNGEE. This CDR3 is built from 15 residues. J lost 3 bases, V lost 4 bases, and 6 bases had no gene match. The CDR3 DNA sequence: TGTGCCAGCAGCTCCAGACTAGCGGGAAACTACGAGCAGTACTTC. It translates to CASSSRLAGNYEQYF. Full variable domain (outside the CDR3, taken from reference TRBV9 and TRBJ2-7): DSGVTQTPKHLITATGQRVTLRCSPRSGDLSVYWYQQSLDQGLQFLIQYYNGEERAKGNILERFSAQQFPDLHSELNLSSLELGDSALYFCASSSRLAGNYEQYFGPGTRLTVT.

The chain carries TRBV3-1 and TRBJ1-1; D uncertain. Germline V CDR1 and CDR2: LGHDT, YNNKEL (reference sequence). V was pared by 4 bases and J by 0 bases, with 21 bases between. There are 18 residues in the CDR3. The CDR3 DNA is TGTGCCAGCAGCCCCTACTCGTTCTGGGAGGATATGAACACTGAAGCTTTCTTT. Its translation is CASSPYSFWEDMNTEAFF.

J is TRBJ2-7 and V is TRBV5-1; D is unresolved. Trimming shortened V by 4 bases and J by 3 bases, and 11 bases separated the two germline ends. From germline, CDR1 is SGHRS and CDR2 YFSETQ. The CDR3 length is 13 residues. The CDR3 DNA reads TGCGCCAGCAGCCCTCTAACAGACTACGAGCAGTACGTC. It encodes CASSPLTDYEQYV.

This clonotype was counted a few times. The chain joins TRBV5-1 to TRBJ1-6, with D perhaps TRBD1 (5 bases). V was shortened by 6 bases and J by 5 bases, with 15 bases between the two germline ends. CDR1 and CDR2 (germline): SGHRS, YFSETQ. The CDR3 loop spans 15 amino acids. The CDR3 DNA follows: TGCGCCAGCACCCCTTCCGGCAGGGATAATTCACCCCTCCACTTT. Translating gives CASTPSGRDNSPLHF. Full variable domain (remainder filled in from reference TRBV5-1 and TRBJ1-6): KAGVTQTPRYLIKTRGQQVTLSCSPISGHRSVSWYQQTPGQGLQFLFEYFSETQRNKGNFPGRFSGRQFSNSRSEMNVSTLELGDSALYLCASTPSGRDNSPLHFGNGTRLTVT.

This clonotype has more than one count but fewer than ten. The genes are TRBV24-1 and TRBJ2-3; D gene uncertain. The CDR3 is 12 residues long. V was cut by 4 bases and J by 3 bases, with 4 bases left in between. In germline, CDR1 is KGHDR, CDR2 SFDVKD. The CDR3 sequence is CATSEETDTQYF. The CDR3 region has the DNA TGTGCCACCAGTGAAGAAACAGATACGCAGTATTTT.

This clonotype was detected a few times. The chain combines TRBV2 with TRBJ1-1; TRBD1 matches 7 bases. J gave up 2 bases and V 6 bases, and 9 bases lay outside the gene matches. This CDR3 spans 15 amino acids. Germline CDR1 reads SNHLY; CDR2 reads FYNNEI. The CDR3 here is CASSEPRGANTEAFF. The CDR3 bases are TGTGCCAGCAGCGAACCCAGGGGGGCAAACACTGAAGCTTTCTTT.

This clonotype came up a few times. The rearrangement uses TRBV7-7 and TRBJ2-7; D remains ambiguous. Germline assignment: CDR1 SSHAT and CDR2 FNYEAQ (reference sequence). Trimming cost V 1 base and J 4 bases, with 8 bases left between them. This CDR3 is 13 amino acids long. CDR3 region: CASSLGVQYEQYF. The DNA of the CDR3 is TGTGCCAGCAGCTTAGGGGTACAGTACGAGCAGTACTTC.

This clonotype was seen a few times. This chain connects TRBV24-1 to TRBJ1-5; a weak D match, TRBD1 (6 bases). The CDR3 is 13 residues long. Trimming pared 6 bases from V and 10 bases from J, leaving 15 bases between. The germline V gene encodes CDR1 KGHDR and CDR2 SFDVKD. The CDR3 DNA follows: TGTGCCACCAGTAAGGGGGGTAAGGCACCCCAGCATTTT. The encoded protein is CATSKGGKAPQHF.

CDR3 coding DNA: TGTGCCTTTACAGGAGAAAACTCCTACGAGCAGTACTTC. It specifies CAFTGENSYEQYF. The rearrangement joins TRBV30 to TRBJ2-7; weak D call: TRBD1 (5 bases). With 7 bases removed from V and 0 bases from J, the gap between germline ends came to 13 bases. The CDR3 is 13 amino acids. Germline CDR1 GTSNPN, CDR2 SVGIG (reference sequence).

This clonotype was counted only a few times. V is TRBV20-1 and J is TRBJ2-3; TRBD1 aligns across 10 bases. Germline trimming cut 5 bases from V and 3 bases from J; bases unmatched to any gene: 5. This CDR3 is 14 amino acids long. Germline CDR1 and CDR2: DFQATT and SNEGSKA (reference sequence). The CDR3 region is CSALGQGSTDTQYF. CDR3 sequence (DNA): TGCAGTGCTCTGGGACAGGGGTCAACAGATACGCAGTATTTT.

This rearrangement joins TRBV15 to TRBJ2-3; 7 bases align to TRBD2. This CDR3 contains 15 residues. V was pared by 5 bases and J by 0 bases, with 5 bases of the junction left unmatched. CDR1 LNHNV and CDR2 YYDKDF come from the germline V gene (reference sequence). CDR3 in DNA: TGTGCCACCAGCCGGCGGGGAGGGAGCACAGATACGCAGTATTTT. Its protein is CATSRRGGSTDTQYF.

There are a few counts of this clonotype. The chain joins TRBV18 to TRBJ2-5; no firm D call. This CDR3 is 14 amino acids long. The V gene lost 2 bases and the J gene lost 5 bases, with 12 bases spanning the gap. CDR1 and CDR2 (germline): KGHSH, LQKENI. CDR3 residues: CASSPVTDAETQYF. Here the CDR3 DNA reads TGTGCCAGCTCACCAGTGACCGATGCGGAGACCCAGTACTTC.

There are a few counts of this clonotype. The genes are TRBV7-9 and TRBJ2-5; D assignment may be TRBD1 or TRBD2 (5 bases each). With 5 bases removed from V and 5 bases from J, the gap between germline ends came to 18 bases. Germline V lookup: CDR1 SEHNR, CDR2 FQNEAQ (reference sequence). CDR3 length equals 15 residues. The DNA for the CDR3 is TGTGCCAGCAGCCCCGAATCCGGGGACGGGGAGACCCAGTACTTC. It translates to CASSPESGDGETQYF.

This clonotype turned up a few times. The rearrangement joins TRBV20-1 to TRBJ2-5; either TRBD1 or TRBD2 may fit D (5 bases each). The CDR3 is made up of 13 amino acids. Germline loops: CDR1 DFQATT, CDR2 SNEGSKA (reference sequence). Deletions cut 3 bases from V and 5 bases from J, with 13 bases between. CDR3 sequence reads: CSASEGYRETQYF. In nucleotides, the CDR3 is TGCAGTGCTAGTGAGGGGTATCGGGAGACCCAGTACTTC.

V is TRBV6-5 and J is TRBJ1-1; 7 nucleotides line up with TRBD1. Germline values: CDR1 MNHEY, CDR2 SVGAGI. V was clipped by 4 bases and J by 3 bases; unmatched bases: 5. CDR3 length: 14 residues. CDR3 region: CASSFTGADTEAFF. The CDR3 DNA is TGTGCCAGCAGTTTTACAGGGGCGGACACTGAAGCTTTCTTT.

This clonotype appeared a few times. V gene TRBV11-2 combines with J gene TRBJ2-7, with 8 bases aligning to TRBD2. The germline V gene encodes CDR1 SGHAT and CDR2 FQNNGV. With V trimmed by 5 bases and J by 2 bases, 11 bases remained unmatched. This CDR3 comprises 16 residues. In DNA, the CDR3 is TGTGCCAGCAGCCACAACGGGGGGGACTCGGCCTACGAGCAGTACTTC. Translation gives CASSHNGGDSAYEQYF.

V is TRBV20-1 and J is TRBJ1-5; D not resolved. CDR3 length: 13 amino acids. Germline V gene sequence: CDR1 DFQATT, CDR2 SNEGSKA (reference sequence). With 5 bases removed from V and 2 bases from J, the gap between germline ends came to 10 bases. For the CDR3, the DNA is TGCAGTGCTGAATGGAGGGGCAATCAGCCCCAGCATTTT. Translated, it gives CSAEWRGNQPQHF.

CDR3 residues: CATSNGGHNQPQHF. CDR3 DNA sequence: TGTGCCACCAGCAACGGAGGGCACAATCAGCCCCAGCATTTT. The rearrangement uses TRBV15 and TRBJ1-5; D unresolved. V was trimmed by 4 bases and J by 3 bases, leaving 10 bases between them. The CDR3 contains 14 residues. The V gene's germline CDR1 is LNHNV and CDR2 YYDKDF (reference sequence).